This T cell receptor (beta chain) stems from a study of cytomegalovirus exposure and HLA in healthy donors. General study points: Three of the chains that were CMV-associated were confirmed in vitro to be specific for CMV antigens.

This clone is a singleton in its sample. Its antigen is unidentified. The PCR ran on 60 Vbeta and 13 Jbeta primers. The data were produced by immunoSEQ multiplex PCR, yet TCRdb's version contains in-frame clones alone and is incomplete. The table records 150,000 to 200,000 clones, just under 85% of them present only once. Germline CDR1 is GTSNPN and CDR2 is SVGIG (reference sequence). The CDR3 consists of 14 residues. The trim removed 3 bases at V and 4 bases at J, leaving 6 bases unmatched. V gene TRBV30 combines with J gene TRBJ2-3, with 8 bases identical to TRBD2. Sequenced input: PBMCs. This sequence was found in a girl under 18 in good health and CMV-seropositive. CDR3 sequence: CAWRDGGASDTQYF. The CDR3, as DNA: TGTGCCTGGAGAGACGGGGGGGCATCAGATACGCAGTATTTT.